This passage covers 23 T cell receptor beta chains from one sample sequenced in a study of cytomegalovirus exposure and HLA in healthy donors. This table comes from immunoSEQ multiplex PCR, and its TCRdb copy is limited to in-frame clones, with some not included. Counted here are 110,000 to 150,000 clones, approximately 90% occurring once; the ten biggest clones make up about 6.7%. The sample taken for sequencing was PBMCs. The receptors were gathered from a woman younger than 45 in good health and CMV-seropositive.

The CDR3 sequence: CAISDRRCYEQYF. In DNA, the CDR3 is TGTGCCATCAGTGATCGGCGGTGCTACGAGCAGTACTTC. The rearrangement joins TRBV10-3 to TRBJ2-7; D unclear. In germline, CDR1 is ENHRY, CDR2 SYGVKD. Trimming shortened V by 3 bases and J by 3 bases, and 9 bases separated the two germline ends. The length of the CDR3 is 13 residues.

This chain uses TRBV27 with TRBJ2-4, with TRBD1 identical over 10 bases. CDR1 and CDR2 (germline): MNHEY, SMNVEV (reference sequence). This CDR3 comprises 17 residues. With 4 bases clipped from V and 1 base from J, the junction kept 7 bases outside the gene matches. The CDR3 loop is CASSSPTGGMAKNIQYF. In DNA, the CDR3 is TGTGCCAGCAGTTCCCCGACAGGGGGCATGGCCAAAAACATTCAGTACTTC.

The chain links TRBV15 to TRBJ2-5; D is possibly TRBD2 (8 bases). CDR3 length: 16 residues. V was clipped by 9 bases and J by 5 bases, with 25 bases between them. The germline V gene encodes CDR1 LNHNV and CDR2 YYDKDF (reference sequence). The DNA of the CDR3 is TGTGCCACTCAATACCACGGGGTAGCGGGACAGGAGACCCAGTACTTC. This codes for CATQYHGVAGQETQYF.

This chain links TRBV11-3 with TRBJ2-7; D not resolved. Germline V lookup: CDR1 SGHNT, CDR2 YENEEA. The CDR3 contains 12 residues. V lost 4 bases and J lost 7, with 11 bases in between. The CDR3 coding sequence is TGTGCCAGCAGCTCTACTCCCTTGGAGCAGTACTTC. Amino acid sequence: CASSSTPLEQYF.

The CDR3 nucleotides are TGTGCCAGCAGCTTCAGGGGGCGTATTGTCACAGATACGCAGTATTTT. Amino acids: CASSFRGRIVTDTQYF. The V call is TRBV7-2, the J call TRBJ2-3; TRBD1 matches 8 bases. V was pared by 3 bases and J by 2 bases, with 7 bases of the junction left unmatched. The V gene's germline CDR1 is SGHTA and CDR2 FQGNSA. The CDR3 covers 16 residues.

The chain joins TRBV5-1 to TRBJ1-6; a weak D match, TRBD1 (5 bases). There are 16 residues in the CDR3. Germline CDR1 is SGHRS and CDR2 is YFSETQ. V lost 4 bases and J 2 bases, leaving 13 bases between the germline ends. DNA of the CDR3: TGCGCCAGCAGCCCCGGCACGGGGGCCTATAATTCACCCCTCCACTTT. Encoded protein: CASSPGTGAYNSPLHF.

The chain employs TRBV27 and TRBJ2-1; 15 bases are shared with TRBD2. Germline values: CDR1 MNHEY, CDR2 SMNVEV (reference sequence). The CDR3 totals 15 residues. Trimming cost V 6 bases and J 7 bases; bases outside gene matches: 4. CDR3 DNA sequence: TGTGCCAGCAGCTGGACTAGCGGGAGGGATAATGAGCAGTTCTTC. It translates to CASSWTSGRDNEQFF.

The CDR3 protein is CASSRSSDEQFF. The CDR3 DNA is TGTGCCAGCAGCCGATCTAGCGATGAGCAGTTCTTC. The chain combines TRBV28 with TRBJ2-1, with a weak D call TRBD2 (6 bases). Germline V gene lookup returns CDR1 MDHEN and CDR2 SYDVKM. The CDR3 spans 12 residues. Trimming pared 6 bases from V and 8 bases from J, leaving 11 bases between.

This clone came up a few times. In DNA, the CDR3 is TGTGCCAGCAGTGGAAACAGTTACAATGAGCAGTTCTTC. This translates into CASSGNSYNEQFF. The chain is built from TRBV2 and TRBJ2-1; D gene ambiguous. Looked up from germline, CDR1 is SNHLY and CDR2 is FYNNEI. V was pared by 4 bases and J by 4 bases, with 8 bases between. CDR3 length: 13 residues.

This clone was seen only once. The gene calls are TRBV18 and TRBJ2-1; 14 bases agree with TRBD2. Germline lookup yields CDR1 KGHSH and CDR2 LQKENI. CDR3 length: 17 amino acids. V shed 5 bases, J shed 3 bases, and the junction held 6 bases outside the gene matches. The CDR3: CASSARLAGGLYNEQFF. The CDR3 coding sequence is TGTGCCAGCTCAGCCCGACTAGCGGGAGGGCTCTACAATGAGCAGTTCTTC.

J is TRBJ2-2 and V is TRBV5-1; tentative D call: TRBD1 (6 bases). V lost 6 bases and J 0 bases, leaving 9 bases between the germline ends. Germline CDR1 and CDR2: SGHRS and YFSETQ. CDR3 size: 14 residues. DNA for the CDR3: TGCGCCAGCACCCAGGGGACGAACACCGGGGAGCTGTTTTTT. Its translation is CASTQGTNTGELFF.

J is TRBJ1-1 and V is TRBV6-1; 8 bases are shared with TRBD1. V trimming: 7 bases; J trimming: 4 bases; junction bases outside the gene matches: 8. The germline V gene has CDR1 MNHNS and CDR2 SASEGT. CDR3 size: 14 residues. CDR3 amino acids: CASIPRGPGTEAFF. The CDR3 coding sequence is TGTGCCAGCATTCCCAGGGGGCCCGGCACTGAAGCTTTCTTT.

The CDR3 loop reads CASSEWAGGPYEQYF. As DNA, the CDR3 is TGTGCCAGCAGTGAATGGGCGGGGGGGCCCTACGAGCAGTACTTC. The V gene is TRBV6-4, the J gene TRBJ2-7; 9 bases are a match to TRBD2. This CDR3 has 15 residues. Per the germline V gene, CDR1 is MRHNA and CDR2 is SNTAGT. V shed 3 bases, J shed 2 bases, and the junction held 5 bases outside the gene matches.

This rearrangement joins TRBV2 to TRBJ2-7; D perhaps matches TRBD1 (5 bases). Trimming took 7 bases from V and 3 from J, leaving 16 bases between them. Germline V CDR1 and CDR2: SNHLY, FYNNEI. The CDR3 totals 14 residues. The CDR3 region has the DNA TGTGCCAGCACCCCCAGGGTTAAGGGCTACGAGCAGTACTTC. This gives the protein CASTPRVKGYEQYF. The variable domain in full, completed from reference TRBV2 and TRBJ2-7, reads EPEVTQTPSHQVTQMGQEVILRCVPISNHLYFYWYRQILGQKVEFLVSFYNNEISEKSEIFDDQFSVERPDGSNFTLKIRSTKLEDSAMYFCASTPRVKGYEQYFGPGTRLTVT.

J is TRBJ2-2 and V is TRBV9; 7 bases fit TRBD1. Losses at the gene ends were 2 bases for V and 6 bases for J; bases not matched to a gene: 4. The germline CDR1 and CDR2 sequences are SGDLS and YYNGEE. The CDR3 covers 14 residues. CDR3 loop: CASSVTRGSGELFF. Here the CDR3 DNA reads TGTGCCAGCAGCGTGACCAGGGGGTCCGGGGAGCTGTTTTTT.

The gene calls are TRBV5-3 and TRBJ2-1; 8 positions agree with TRBD2. TRBV5-3 is an ORF, and what it does is uncertain. V was clipped by 6 bases and J by 5 bases; unmatched bases: 13. This CDR3 is built from 16 residues. CDR3 sequence reads: CARTRGGTRVDNEQFF. CDR3 in DNA: TGTGCCAGAACCCGGGGAGGGACTAGAGTGGACAATGAGCAGTTCTTC.

Written as DNA, the CDR3 is TGTGCCAGCAGTTCTAGTCCTCAGGGCTACAATGAGCAGTTCTTC. Translated, it gives CASSSSPQGYNEQFF. The chain couples TRBV27 to TRBJ2-1, with TRBD1 as a possible D gene (5 bases). Germline V gene lookup returns CDR1 MNHEY and CDR2 SMNVEV (reference sequence). The length of the CDR3 is 15 residues. Trimming removed 4 bases from V and 3 bases from J, with 13 bases in between.

V usage is TRBV2 and J usage is TRBJ2-5; 11 bases map to TRBD2. Losses at the gene ends were 3 bases for V and 4 bases for J; bases not matched to a gene: 1. Germline CDR1 and CDR2: SNHLY and FYNNEI. The CDR3 is 14 residues long. CDR3 protein: CASSDLAGGETQYF. In DNA form, the CDR3 reads TGTGCCAGCAGTGACCTAGCGGGAGGAGAGACCCAGTACTTC.

This clone was detected only once. The chain joins TRBV27 to TRBJ2-1, with a weak D call TRBD2 (5 bases). Trimming shortened V by 5 bases and J by 3 bases, and 14 bases separated the two germline ends. The germline V gene encodes CDR1 MNHEY and CDR2 SMNVEV (reference sequence). The CDR3 loop spans 15 amino acids. The chain's CDR3 is CASSPTVSVYNEQFF. The CDR3 DNA follows: TGTGCCAGCAGTCCCACAGTTAGCGTCTACAATGAGCAGTTCTTC.

The rearrangement uses TRBV28 and TRBJ2-5; 13 nucleotides agree with TRBD2. J was trimmed by 4 bases and V by 6 bases; bases with no gene match: 11. The CDR3 sequence is 17 residues long. Germline loops: CDR1 MDHEN, CDR2 SYDVKM. CDR3 bases: TGTGCCAGCAGCCGTGGGACTAGCGGGATAGTAGGAGAGACCCAGTACTTC. Encoded protein: CASSRGTSGIVGETQYF.

The V and J genes are TRBV28 and TRBJ2-7, with 8 bases fitting TRBD1. The CDR3 covers 16 residues. The V segment lost 9 bases and the J segment 2 bases; nucleotides outside the gene matches: 15. Germline V gives CDR1 MDHEN, CDR2 SYDVKM. CDR3: CASLGSVTGVPYEQYF. CDR3 nucleotides: TGTGCCAGTTTGGGATCTGTGACAGGGGTCCCCTACGAGCAGTACTTC.

The rearrangement joins TRBV27 to TRBJ2-1; the match to TRBD1 covers 9 bases. V lost 5 bases, J lost 3 bases, and 11 bases stayed unmatched. From germline, CDR1 is MNHEY and CDR2 SMNVEV (reference sequence). The CDR3 sequence is 17 residues long. The CDR3 bases are TGTGCCAGCAGTCCATGGGGGACAGGGTTGGGCTACAATGAGCAGTTCTTC. It codes for CASSPWGTGLGYNEQFF.

The sample holds many counts of this clone. The DNA for the CDR3 is TGCGCCAGCAGCTTTCGAGCGGGGGGAAACAATGAGCAGTTCTTC. It encodes CASSFRAGGNNEQFF. The chain carries TRBV5-1 and TRBJ2-1; 9 bases agree with TRBD2. V lost 2 bases to trimming and J lost 5 bases; unmatched junction nucleotides: 5. Per germline, CDR1 SGHRS and CDR2 YFSETQ. The CDR3 is 15 amino acids. Together with reference TRBV5-1 and TRBJ2-1, the CDR3 gives the full variable domain: KAGVTQTPRYLIKTRGQQVTLSCSPISGHRSVSWYQQTPGQGLQFLFEYFSETQRNKGNFPGRFSGRQFSNSRSEMNVSTLELGDSALYLCASSFRAGGNNEQFFGPGTRLTVL.